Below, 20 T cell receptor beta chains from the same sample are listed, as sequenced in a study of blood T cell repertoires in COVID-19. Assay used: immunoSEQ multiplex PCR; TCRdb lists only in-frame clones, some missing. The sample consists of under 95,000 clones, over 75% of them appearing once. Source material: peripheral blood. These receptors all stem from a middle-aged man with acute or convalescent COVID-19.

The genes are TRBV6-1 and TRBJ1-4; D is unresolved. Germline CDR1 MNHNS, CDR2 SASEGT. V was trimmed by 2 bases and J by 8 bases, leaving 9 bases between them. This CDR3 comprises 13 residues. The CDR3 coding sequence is TGTGCCAGCAGTGAACGGGAACTCGAAAAACTGTTTTTT. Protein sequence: CASSERELEKLFF.

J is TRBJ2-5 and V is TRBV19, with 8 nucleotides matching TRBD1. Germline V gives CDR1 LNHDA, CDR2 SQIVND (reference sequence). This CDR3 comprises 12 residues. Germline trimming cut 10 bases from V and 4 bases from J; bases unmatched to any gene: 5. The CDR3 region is CATGDRSETQYF. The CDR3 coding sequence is TGTGCCACTGGGGACAGGTCAGAGACCCAGTACTTC.

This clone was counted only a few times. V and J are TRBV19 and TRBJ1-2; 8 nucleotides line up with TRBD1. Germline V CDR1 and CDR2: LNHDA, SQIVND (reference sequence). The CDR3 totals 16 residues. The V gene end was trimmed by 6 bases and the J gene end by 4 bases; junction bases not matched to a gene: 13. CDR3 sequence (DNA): TGTGCCAGTAGCGCCGCAGCCCGGGACAGGATCTATGGCTACACCTTC. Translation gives CASSAAARDRIYGYTF.

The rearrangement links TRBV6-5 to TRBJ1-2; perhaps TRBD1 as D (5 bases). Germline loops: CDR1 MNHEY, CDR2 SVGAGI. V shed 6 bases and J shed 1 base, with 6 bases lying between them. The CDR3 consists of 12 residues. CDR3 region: CASRGDNYGYTF. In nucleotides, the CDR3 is TGTGCCAGCAGAGGGGATAACTATGGCTACACCTTC.

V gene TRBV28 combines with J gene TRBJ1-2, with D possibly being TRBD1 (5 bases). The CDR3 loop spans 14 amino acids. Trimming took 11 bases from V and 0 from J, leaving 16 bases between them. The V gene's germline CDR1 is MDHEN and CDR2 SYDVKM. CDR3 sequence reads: CACGAVTPNYGYTF. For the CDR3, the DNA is TGTGCCTGCGGGGCCGTGACCCCTAACTATGGCTACACCTTC.

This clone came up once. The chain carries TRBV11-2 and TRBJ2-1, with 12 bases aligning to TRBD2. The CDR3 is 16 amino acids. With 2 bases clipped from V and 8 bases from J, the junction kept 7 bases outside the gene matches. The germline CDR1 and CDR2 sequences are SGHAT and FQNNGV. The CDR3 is CASSLLPSGGADEQFF. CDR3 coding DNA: TGTGCCAGCAGCTTACTGCCTAGCGGGGGGGCCGATGAGCAGTTCTTC. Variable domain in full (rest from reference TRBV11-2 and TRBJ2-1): EAGVAQSPRYKIIEKRQSVAFWCNPISGHATLYWYQQILGQGPKLLIQFQNNGVVDDSQLPKDRFSAERLKGVDSTLKIQPAKLEDSAVYLCASSLLPSGGADEQFFGPGTRLTVL.

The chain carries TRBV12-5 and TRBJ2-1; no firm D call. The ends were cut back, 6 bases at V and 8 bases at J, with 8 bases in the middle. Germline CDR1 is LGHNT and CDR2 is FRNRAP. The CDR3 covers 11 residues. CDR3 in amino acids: CASGRDYEQFF. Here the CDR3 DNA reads TGTGCTAGTGGCCGTGACTATGAGCAGTTCTTC.

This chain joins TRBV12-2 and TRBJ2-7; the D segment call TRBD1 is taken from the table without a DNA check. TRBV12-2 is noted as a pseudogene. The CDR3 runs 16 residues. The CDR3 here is CASRLAVAGDCDEQYF. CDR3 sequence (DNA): TGTGCAAGTCGCTTAGCAGTGGCAGGGGATTGCGACGAGCAGTACTTC.

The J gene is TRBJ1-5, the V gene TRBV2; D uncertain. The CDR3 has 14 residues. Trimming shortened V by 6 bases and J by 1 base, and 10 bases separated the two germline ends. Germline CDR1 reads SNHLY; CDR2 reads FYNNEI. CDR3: CASRESVSNQPQHF. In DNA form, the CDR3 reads TGTGCCAGCAGAGAATCGGTCAGCAATCAGCCCCAGCATTTT.

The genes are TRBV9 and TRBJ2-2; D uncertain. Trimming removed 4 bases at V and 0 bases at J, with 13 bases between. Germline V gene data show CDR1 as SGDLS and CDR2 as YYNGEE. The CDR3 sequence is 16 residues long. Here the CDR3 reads CASSLTELANTGELFF. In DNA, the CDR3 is TGTGCCAGCAGCCTAACAGAATTAGCGAACACCGGGGAGCTGTTTTTT.

This chain's CDR3 is CASIGGTDTQYF. The CDR3 DNA is TGTGCCAGCATCGGGGGCACAGATACGCAGTATTTT. The chain is built from TRBV12-3 or TRBV12-4 and TRBJ2-3, with D possibly TRBD2 on 5 matching bases. V was clipped by 7 bases and J by 1 base, with 6 bases between them. CDR3 length: 12 residues.

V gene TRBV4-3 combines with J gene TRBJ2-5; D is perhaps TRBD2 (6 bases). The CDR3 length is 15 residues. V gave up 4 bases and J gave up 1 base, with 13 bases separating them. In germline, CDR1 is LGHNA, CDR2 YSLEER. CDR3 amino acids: CASSLTPGGQETQYF. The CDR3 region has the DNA TGCGCCAGCAGCCTCACCCCCGGGGGCCAAGAGACCCAGTACTTC.

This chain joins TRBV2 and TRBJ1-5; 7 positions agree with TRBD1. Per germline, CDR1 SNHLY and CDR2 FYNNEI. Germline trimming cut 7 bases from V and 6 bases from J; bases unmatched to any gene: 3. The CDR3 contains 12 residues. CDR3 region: CASTGGGQPQHF. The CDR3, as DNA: TGTGCCAGCACAGGGGGAGGTCAGCCCCAGCATTTT.

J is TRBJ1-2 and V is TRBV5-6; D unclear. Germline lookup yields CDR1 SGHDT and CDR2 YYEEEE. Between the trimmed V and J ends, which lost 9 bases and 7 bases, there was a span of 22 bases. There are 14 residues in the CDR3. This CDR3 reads CATLKAAGFPGYTF. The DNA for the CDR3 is TGTGCCACCCTAAAAGCGGCCGGGTTCCCTGGCTACACCTTC.

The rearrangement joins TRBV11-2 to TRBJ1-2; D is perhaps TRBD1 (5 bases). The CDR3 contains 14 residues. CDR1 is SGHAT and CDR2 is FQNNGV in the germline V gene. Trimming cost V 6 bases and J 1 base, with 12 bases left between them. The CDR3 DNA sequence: TGTGCCAGCAGTCTAACTCAGGGTAACTATGGCTACACCTTC. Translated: CASSLTQGNYGYTF.

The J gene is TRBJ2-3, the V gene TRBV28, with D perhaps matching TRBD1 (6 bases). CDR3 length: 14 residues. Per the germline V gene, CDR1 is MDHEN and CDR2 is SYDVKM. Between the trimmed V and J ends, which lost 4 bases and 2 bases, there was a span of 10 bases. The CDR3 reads CASSSTGYTDTQYF. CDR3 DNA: TGTGCCAGCAGTTCAACAGGGTACACAGATACGCAGTATTTT.

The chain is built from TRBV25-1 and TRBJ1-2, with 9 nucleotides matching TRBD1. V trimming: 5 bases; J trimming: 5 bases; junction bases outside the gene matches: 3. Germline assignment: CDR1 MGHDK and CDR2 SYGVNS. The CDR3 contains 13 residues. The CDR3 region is CASSTGGWYGYTF. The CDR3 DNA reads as TGTGCCAGCAGTACAGGGGGCTGGTATGGCTACACCTTC.

This CDR3 reads CASSQFMSGGGTDTQYF. CDR3 in DNA: TGTGCCAGCAGCCAATTTATGAGCGGGGGCGGCACAGATACGCAGTATTTT. The V gene is TRBV4-2, the J gene TRBJ2-3; 8 positions agree with TRBD2. The CDR3 has 17 amino acids. V shed 2 bases and J 1 base; nucleotides not matched to a gene: 8. The germline CDR1 and CDR2 sequences are LGHNA and YNFKEQ.

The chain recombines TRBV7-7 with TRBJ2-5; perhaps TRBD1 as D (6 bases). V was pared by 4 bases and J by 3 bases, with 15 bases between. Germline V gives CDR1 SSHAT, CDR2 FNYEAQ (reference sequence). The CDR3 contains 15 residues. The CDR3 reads CASSSDPGQEETQYF. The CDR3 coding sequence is TGTGCCAGCAGCTCAGATCCGGGACAAGAAGAGACCCAGTACTTC.

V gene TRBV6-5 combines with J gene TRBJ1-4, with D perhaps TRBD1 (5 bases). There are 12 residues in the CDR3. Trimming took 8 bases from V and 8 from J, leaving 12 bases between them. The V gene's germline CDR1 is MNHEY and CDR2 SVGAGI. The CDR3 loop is CASGRGWEKLFF. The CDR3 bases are TGTGCCAGCGGAAGGGGCTGGGAAAAACTGTTTTTT.